This TCR beta chain was sequenced for a study of graft-versus-host responses after intestinal transplantation. On the study more broadly: Anti-thymocyte globulin induction, then tacrolimus and steroids for about three years, went to all recipients. Whole-study findings and limits: GvH clonotypes were identified within recipient marrow, with a subset emerging first in ileum or blood.

With respect to this clone: Antigen unknown.

The CDR3 length is 14 residues. Germline lookup yields CDR1 SGHAT and CDR2 FQNNGV. Trimming cost V 7 bases and J 1 base; bases outside gene matches: 4. Some clones are missing from TCRdb's copy, which holds only in-frame ones; the method was immunoSEQ multiplex PCR. The table has approximately 100,000 clones, about 82% seen once. The source material was PBMCs, sampled 255 days after intestinal transplant. The J gene is TRBJ2-1, the V gene TRBV11-2; 7 positions match TRBD1. The sequence was obtained from a human patient who received an intestinal transplant, so some T cells may come from the graft donor. The CDR3 loop reads CASTMTGSYNEQFF. In DNA form, the CDR3 reads TGTGCCAGCACCATGACAGGGTCCTACAATGAGCAGTTCTTC.